This T cell receptor beta chain was obtained from a study of T cell responses to AZD1222 COVID-19 vaccine. As for this clone: The antigen is unknown.

Findings and limits, study-wide: No repertoire was sampled before or during the peak T cell response, only after it. Baseline serostatus was positive in only 5 to 7 AZD1222 recipients. Of spike-specific TCRs, nearly half reportedly target regions left unmutated in variants. Most donors were white British, females outnumbered males, and clonal diversity was possibly underestimated.

CDR1 and CDR2 (germline): GTSNPN, SVGIG (reference sequence). This CDR3 contains 14 residues. V was clipped by 1 base and J by 5 bases; unmatched bases: 5. The data were produced by immunoSEQ multiplex PCR, yet TCRdb's version contains in-frame clones alone and is incomplete. The sample lists 150,000 or so clones; approximately 91% were seen once. Sequencing was performed on peripheral blood, taken 28 days after the second AZD1222 dose. The origin of this receptor is an adult who received the AZD1222 COVID-19 vaccine. This sequence joins TRBV30 and TRBJ1-1; 9 bases agree with TRBD1. For the CDR3, the DNA is TGTGCCTGGAGTGGAGGACAGGGGTGGACTGAAGCTTTCTTT. As protein: CAWSGGQGWTEAFF. The full variable domain, with the rest looked up from reference TRBV30 and TRBJ1-1, is SQTIHQWPATLVQPVGSPLSLECTVEGTSNPNLYWYRQAAGRGLQLLFYSVGIGQISSEVPQNLSASRPQDRQFILSSKKLLLSDSGFYLCAWSGGQGWTEAFFGQGTRLTVV.